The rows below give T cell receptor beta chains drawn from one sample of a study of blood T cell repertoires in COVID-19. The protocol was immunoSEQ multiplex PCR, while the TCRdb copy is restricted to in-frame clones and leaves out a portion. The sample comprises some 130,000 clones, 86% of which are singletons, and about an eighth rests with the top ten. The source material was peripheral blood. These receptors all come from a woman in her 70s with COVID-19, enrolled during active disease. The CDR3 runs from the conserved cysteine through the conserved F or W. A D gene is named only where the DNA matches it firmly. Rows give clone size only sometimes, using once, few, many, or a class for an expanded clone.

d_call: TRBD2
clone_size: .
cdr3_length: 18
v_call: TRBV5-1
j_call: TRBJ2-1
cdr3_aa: CASSALGLAGGGYNEQFF
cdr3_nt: TGCGCCAGCAGCGCGCTCGGACTAGCGGGGGGAGGCTACAATGAGCAGTTCTTC

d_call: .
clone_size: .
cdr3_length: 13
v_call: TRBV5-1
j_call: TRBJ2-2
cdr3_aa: CASSFDGAGELFF
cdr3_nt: TGCGCCAGCAGCTTCGACGGGGCCGGGGAGCTGTTTTTT

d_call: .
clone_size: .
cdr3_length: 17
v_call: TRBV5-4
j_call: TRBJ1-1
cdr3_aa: CASSLAGVTILNTEAFF
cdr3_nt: TGTGCCAGCAGCTTGGCCGGAGTTACGATTTTGAACACTGAAGCTTTCTTT

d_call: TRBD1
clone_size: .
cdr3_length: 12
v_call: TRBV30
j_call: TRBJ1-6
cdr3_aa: CAGGTVNSPLHF
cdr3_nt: TGTGCCGGGGGGACAGTTAACTCACCCCTCCACTTT

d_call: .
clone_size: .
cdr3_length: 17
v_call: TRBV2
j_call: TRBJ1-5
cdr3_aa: CASRERGTGLSNQPQHF
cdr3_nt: TGTGCCAGCAGGGAGCGGGGTACTGGGCTGAGCAATCAGCCCCAGCATTTT

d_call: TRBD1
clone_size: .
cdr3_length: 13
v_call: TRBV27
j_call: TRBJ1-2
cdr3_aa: CASSLGQSYGYTF
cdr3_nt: TGTGCCAGCAGTTTGGGACAGTCCTATGGCTACACCTTC

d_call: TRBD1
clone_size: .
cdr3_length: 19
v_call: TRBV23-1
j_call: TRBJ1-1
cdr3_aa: CASSQSILLGTAPNTEAFF
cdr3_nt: TGCGCCAGCAGTCAATCAATCCTCCTCGGGACAGCACCGAACACTGAAGCTTTCTTT

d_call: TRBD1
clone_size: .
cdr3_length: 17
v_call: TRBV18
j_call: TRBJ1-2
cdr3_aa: CASSLRTGQGDGYGYTF
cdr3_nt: TGTGCCAGCTCACTACGCACTGGGCAGGGGGACGGGTATGGCTACACCTTC

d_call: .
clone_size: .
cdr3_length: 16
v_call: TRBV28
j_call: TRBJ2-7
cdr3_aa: CASSFPRTAFSYEQYF
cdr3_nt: TGTGCCAGCAGTTTTCCCCGGACAGCTTTCAGCTACGAGCAGTACTTC

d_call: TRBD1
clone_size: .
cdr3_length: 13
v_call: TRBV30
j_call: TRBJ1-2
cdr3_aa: CAWGRDSNFGYTF
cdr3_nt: TGTGCCTGGGGCCGGGACAGCAACTTTGGCTACACCTTC

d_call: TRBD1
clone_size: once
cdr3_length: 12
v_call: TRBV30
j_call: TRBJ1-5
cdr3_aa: CAFSDREQPQHF
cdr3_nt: TGTGCCTTCTCCGACAGGGAACAGCCCCAGCATTTT

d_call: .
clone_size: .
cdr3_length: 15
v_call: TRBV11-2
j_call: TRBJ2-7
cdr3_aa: CASSLISRGSSEQYF
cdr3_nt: TGTGCCAGCAGCTTAATTAGCAGGGGAAGTAGCGAGCAGTACTTC

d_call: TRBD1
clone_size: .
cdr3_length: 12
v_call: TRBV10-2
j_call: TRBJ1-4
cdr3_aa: CASSDAQGELFF
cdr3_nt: TGCGCCAGCAGTGATGCGCAGGGGGAACTGTTTTTT

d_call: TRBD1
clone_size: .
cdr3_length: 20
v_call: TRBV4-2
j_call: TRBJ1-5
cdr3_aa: CASSQARAGQGAYSNQPQHF
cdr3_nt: TGTGCCAGCAGCCAAGCCCGAGCGGGGCAGGGGGCATATAGCAATCAGCCCCAGCATTTT

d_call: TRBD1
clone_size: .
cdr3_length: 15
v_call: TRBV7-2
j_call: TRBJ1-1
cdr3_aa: CASSLAGQGNTEAFF
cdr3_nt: TGTGCCAGCAGCTTAGCGGGACAGGGAAACACTGAAGCTTTCTTT

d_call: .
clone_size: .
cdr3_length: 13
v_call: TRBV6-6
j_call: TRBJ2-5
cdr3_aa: CASSPRAVETQYF
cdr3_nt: TGTGCCAGCAGTCCCAGGGCAGTGGAGACCCAGTACTTC

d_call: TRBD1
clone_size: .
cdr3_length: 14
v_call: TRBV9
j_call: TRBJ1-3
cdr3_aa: CASSGGTGGNTIYF
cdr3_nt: TGTGCCAGCAGCGGGGGGACAGGGGGAAACACCATATATTTT

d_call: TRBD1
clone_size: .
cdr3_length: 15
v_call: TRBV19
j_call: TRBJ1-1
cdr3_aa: CASSIQHRGGTEAFF
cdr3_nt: TGTGCCAGTAGTATACAACACAGGGGGGGAACTGAAGCTTTCTTT

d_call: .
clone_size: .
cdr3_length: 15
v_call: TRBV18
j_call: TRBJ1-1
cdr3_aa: CASSPPLQGLTEAFF
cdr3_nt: TGTGCCAGCTCACCACCGCTTCAGGGCCTCACTGAAGCTTTCTTT

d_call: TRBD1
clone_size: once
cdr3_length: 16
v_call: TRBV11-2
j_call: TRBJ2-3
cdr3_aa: CASSLGGQGWTDTQYF
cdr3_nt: TGTGCCAGCAGCTTAGGAGGACAGGGCTGGACAGATACGCAGTATTTT

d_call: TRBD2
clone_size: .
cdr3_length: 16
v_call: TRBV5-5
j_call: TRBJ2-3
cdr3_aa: CASSLSLAGGPDTQYF
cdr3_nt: TGTGCCAGCAGCTTAAGCTTAGCGGGGGGGCCTGATACGCAGTATTTT

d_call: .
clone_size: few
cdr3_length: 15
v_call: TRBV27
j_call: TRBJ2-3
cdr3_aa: CASSSVLTRTDTQYF
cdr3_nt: TGTGCCAGCAGTTCTGTACTAACCCGCACAGATACGCAGTATTTT

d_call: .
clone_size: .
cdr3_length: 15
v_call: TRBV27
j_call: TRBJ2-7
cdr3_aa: CASRHTAGAYYEQYF
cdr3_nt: TGTGCCAGCAGGCATACGGCAGGGGCTTACTACGAGCAGTACTTC

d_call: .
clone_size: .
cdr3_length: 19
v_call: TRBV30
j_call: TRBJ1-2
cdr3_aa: CAWNPIKVIGGVSDYGYTF
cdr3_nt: TGTGCCTGGAACCCTATCAAGGTCATCGGGGGGGTTAGCGACTATGGCTACACCTTC

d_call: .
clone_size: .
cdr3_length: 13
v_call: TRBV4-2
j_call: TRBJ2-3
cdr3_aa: CASSQDPRDTQYF
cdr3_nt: TGTGCCAGCAGCCAAGACCCCCGGGATACGCAGTATTTT

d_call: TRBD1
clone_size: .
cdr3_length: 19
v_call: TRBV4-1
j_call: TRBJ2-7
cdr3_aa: CASSQDSGRGQKMLYEQYF
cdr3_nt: TGCGCCAGCAGCCAAGACTCGGGAAGGGGGCAAAAAATGTTATACGAGCAGTACTTC

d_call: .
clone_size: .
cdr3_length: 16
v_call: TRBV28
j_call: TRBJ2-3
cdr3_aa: CASLRGAVKRTDTQYF
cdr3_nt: TGTGCCAGCTTACGCGGGGCGGTGAAACGCACAGATACGCAGTATTTT

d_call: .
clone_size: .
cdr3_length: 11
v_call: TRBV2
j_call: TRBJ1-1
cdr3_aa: CAYRTGPEAFF
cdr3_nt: TGTGCCTATCGGACTGGACCTGAAGCTTTCTTT

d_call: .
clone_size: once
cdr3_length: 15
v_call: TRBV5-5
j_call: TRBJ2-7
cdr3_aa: CASSTARWSSYEQYF
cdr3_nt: TGTGCCAGCAGCACCGCTAGGTGGAGCTCCTACGAGCAGTACTTC

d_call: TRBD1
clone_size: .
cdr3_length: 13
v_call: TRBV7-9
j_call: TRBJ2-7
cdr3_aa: CASSYSGTGVINF
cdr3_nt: TGTGCCAGCAGCTACTCCGGGACAGGGGTAATCAACTTC

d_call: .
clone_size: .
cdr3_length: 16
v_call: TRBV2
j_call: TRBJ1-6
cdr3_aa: CASSVWGLYYNSPLHF
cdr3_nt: TGTGCCAGCAGTGTTTGGGGCCTCTACTATAATTCACCCCTCCACTTT

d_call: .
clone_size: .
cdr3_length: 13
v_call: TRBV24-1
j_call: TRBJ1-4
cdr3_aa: CATYPFSNEKLFF
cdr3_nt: TGTGCCACTTACCCCTTCAGTAATGAAAAACTGTTTTTT

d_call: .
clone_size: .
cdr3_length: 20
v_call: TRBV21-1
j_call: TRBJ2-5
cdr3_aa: CASSKDSQRFTSAEKETQYF
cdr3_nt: TGTGCCAGCAGCAAAGATTCCCAAAGGTTCACTAGCGCAGAAAAAGAGACCCAGTACTTC

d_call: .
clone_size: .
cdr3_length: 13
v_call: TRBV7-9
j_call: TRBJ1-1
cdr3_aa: CASSFEGNTEAFF
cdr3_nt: TGTGCCAGCAGCTTCGAGGGGAACACTGAAGCTTTCTTT

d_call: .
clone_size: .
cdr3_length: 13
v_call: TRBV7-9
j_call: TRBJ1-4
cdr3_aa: CASSSTRGEKLFF
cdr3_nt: TGTGCCAGCAGCTCGACTCGGGGTGAAAAACTGTTTTTT

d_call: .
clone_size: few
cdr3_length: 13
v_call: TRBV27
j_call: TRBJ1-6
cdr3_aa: CATQQGPSSPLHF
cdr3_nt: TGTGCCACCCAACAGGGACCAAGTTCACCCCTCCACTTT